Below, 30 T cell receptor beta chains from the same sample are listed, as sequenced in a study of OX40 agonist ivuxolimab in advanced cancers. Sequencing used immunoSEQ multiplex PCR; TCRdb keeps in-frame clones, though not all of them. This table holds some 140,000 clones, 90% found once. The sequenced sample was CD4+ or CD8+ T cells sorted from blood, obtained in a trial of the OX40 agonist ivuxolimab. These TCRs come from an adult with an advanced solid tumor such as melanoma, head and neck, liver or kidney cancer.

V gene TRBV28 combines with J gene TRBJ1-2; 8 bases align to TRBD1. Germline V lookup: CDR1 MDHEN, CDR2 SYDVKM. The CDR3 totals 15 residues. With V trimmed by 8 bases and J by 1 base, 9 bases remained unmatched. The CDR3 DNA sequence: TGTGCCAGCGGGGCAGGGGGCGCGGGTAACTATGGCTACACCTTC. Amino acids: CASGAGGAGNYGYTF.

The chain links TRBV7-9 to TRBJ2-7; the match to TRBD2 covers 10 bases. The V and J ends lost 1 base and 1 base, in that order; junction bases with no gene match: 4. Germline V gene sequence: CDR1 SEHNR, CDR2 FQNEAQ (reference sequence). This CDR3 contains 16 residues. The CDR3 region has the DNA TGTGCCAGCAGCTTAGGAGCGGGAGGGCGATCCTACGAGCAGTACTTC. Its translation is CASSLGAGGRSYEQYF. Full variable domain (outside the CDR3, taken from reference TRBV7-9 and TRBJ2-7): DTGVSQNPRHKITKRGQNVTFRCDPISEHNRLYWYRQTLGQGPEFLTYFQNEAQLEKSRLLSDRFSAERPKGSFSTLEIQRTEQGDSAMYLCASSLGAGGRSYEQYFGPGTRLTVT.

The V call is TRBV19, the J call TRBJ1-1; TRBD1 agrees at 8 bases. CDR1 LNHDA and CDR2 SQIVND come from the germline V gene (reference sequence). J gave up 0 bases and V 3 bases, and 6 bases lay outside the gene matches. The CDR3 contains 16 residues. The CDR3 region has the DNA TGTGCCAGTAGTATCGGGACAGGAGGGGTGAACACTGAAGCTTTCTTT. It codes for CASSIGTGGVNTEAFF. Filled out from reference TRBV19 and TRBJ1-1, the complete variable domain reads DGGITQSPKYLFRKEGQNVTLSCEQNLNHDAMYWYRQDPGQGLRLIYYSQIVNDFQKGDIAEGYSVSREKKESFPLTVTSAQKNPTAFYLCASSIGTGGVNTEAFFGQGTRLTVV.

Notes on this clone: One end of the junction fails to match germline, which may point to a read error. The chain is built from TRBV5-4 and TRBJ1-1; D gene unclear. The CDR3 is 14 amino acids. Germline lookup yields CDR1 SGHNT and CDR2 YYREEE (reference sequence). For the CDR3, the DNA is TGTGCCAGCAGTTTTTGGGGTGAGAACCCTGAAGCTTTCTTT. Translating gives CASSFWGENPEAFF.

This chain connects TRBV5-4 to TRBJ1-1; D remains unclear. The V gene lost 0 bases and the J gene lost 7 bases, with 10 bases spanning the gap. Germline V lookup: CDR1 SGHNT, CDR2 YYREEE (reference sequence). The CDR3 covers 13 residues. The DNA of the CDR3 is TGTGCCAGCAGCTTGGGAGGCCGAAGTGAAGCTTTCTTT. This codes for CASSLGGRSEAFF.

For the CDR3, the DNA is TGTGCCAGCAGCCGGAGAGGGTTTGAGCAGTTCTTC. Amino acid sequence: CASSRRGFEQFF. The chain recombines TRBV16 with TRBJ2-1, with D possibly being TRBD2 (5 bases). Trimming removed 4 bases from V and 9 bases from J, with 10 bases in between. The CDR3 is 12 amino acids. Germline V gene sequence: CDR1 KGHSY, CDR2 FQNENV.

This clone occurred a few times. V is TRBV5-4 and J is TRBJ2-6; no reliable D call. Germline V CDR1 and CDR2: SGHNT, YYREEE (reference sequence). V lost 0 bases and J 0 bases, leaving 7 bases between the germline ends. This CDR3 is built from 16 residues. In nucleotides, the CDR3 is TGTGCCAGCAGCTTGGCAGCTTACTCTGGGGCCAACGTCCTGACTTTC. It encodes CASSLAAYSGANVLTF.

The chain's CDR3 is CASSKPPRDVGIATNEKLFF. In DNA, the CDR3 is TGTGCCAGCAGCAAGCCCCCCCGGGACGTCGGAATTGCAACTAATGAAAAACTGTTTTTT. The chain is built from TRBV21-1 and TRBJ1-4. TRBV21-1 is a pseudogene. This CDR3 spans 20 amino acids.

About this clone: No DNA is shown, since the ends of the CDR3 on it are uncertain; the CDR3 is the one TCRdb lists. CDR3 sequence: CASSKEKGSVGTGSYTF. V gene TRBV21-1 combines with J gene TRBJ1-2; the listed D gene, TRBD1, was not tested against the DNA. TRBV21-1 is a pseudogene segment. The CDR3 comprises 17 residues, both ends counted.

The chain combines TRBV15 with TRBJ2-3; 7 bases map to TRBD2. This CDR3 contains 14 residues. CDR1 is LNHNV, CDR2 YYDKDF, per germline (reference sequence). The junction had 0 bases not matched to a gene; V was cut back by 1 base and J by 2 bases. The DNA for the CDR3 is TGTGCCACCAGCAGAGGGGACTACACAGATACGCAGTATTTT. Translation: CATSRGDYTDTQYF. Combining the CDR3 with reference TRBV15 and TRBJ2-3 gives the whole variable domain DAMVIQNPRYQVTQFGKPVTLSCSQTLNHNVMYWYQQKSSQAPKLLFHYYDKDFNNEADTPDNFQSRRPNTSFCFLDIRSPGLGDTAMYLCATSRGDYTDTQYFGPGTRLTVL.

The chain combines TRBV5-1 with TRBJ2-5; TRBD2 is a possible D gene (5 bases). V was shortened by 3 bases and J by 0 bases, with 12 bases between the two germline ends. Germline V gene sequence: CDR1 SGHRS, CDR2 YFSETQ. CDR3 size: 15 residues. The CDR3 here is CASSWTVAYQETQYF. Here the CDR3 DNA reads TGCGCCAGCAGCTGGACTGTGGCGTACCAAGAGACCCAGTACTTC.

J is TRBJ2-2 and V is TRBV11-2; the match to TRBD2 covers 10 bases. The CDR3 is made up of 17 amino acids. Germline assignment: CDR1 SGHAT and CDR2 FQNNGV. J gave up 3 bases and V 3 bases, and 7 bases lay outside the gene matches. DNA of the CDR3: TGTGCCAGCAGCTTCCGCAGCGGGACTAGCGACACCGGGGAGCTGTTTTTT. Translation gives CASSFRSGTSDTGELFF.

CDR3 in DNA: TGTGCCAGCTCAGAGACAGGGCCACAGCCCCAGCATTTT. It specifies CASSETGPQPQHF. The gene calls are TRBV18 and TRBJ1-5; 7 nucleotides align to TRBD1. CDR3 length: 13 amino acids. CDR1 is KGHSH and CDR2 is LQKENI in the germline V gene. With 5 bases clipped from V and 7 bases from J, the junction kept 5 bases outside the gene matches. The variable domain in full, with the rest retrieved from reference TRBV18 and TRBJ1-5, is NAGVMQNPRHLVRRRGQEARLRCSPMKGHSHVYWYRQLPEEGLKFMVYLQKENIIDESGMPKERFSAEFPKEGPSILRIQQVVRGDSAAYFCASSETGPQPQHFGDGTRLSIL.

The chain is built from TRBV5-4 and TRBJ1-1, with 9 positions matching TRBD1. Germline CDR1 reads SGHNT; CDR2 reads YYREEE (reference sequence). V shed 1 base and J 5 bases; nucleotides not matched to a gene: 9. The CDR3 runs 16 residues. CDR3 nucleotide sequence: TGTGCCAGCAGCTTGTCTCCGGGACAGGGACGGACTGAAGCTTTCTTT. This codes for CASSLSPGQGRTEAFF.

J is TRBJ1-2 and V is TRBV30; possible D gene TRBD1, 6 bases. Germline lookup yields CDR1 GTSNPN and CDR2 SVGIG (reference sequence). The CDR3 contains 13 residues. Trimming pared 4 bases from V and 2 bases from J, leaving 11 bases between. CDR3 DNA sequence: TGTGCCTGGACCACAACAGGGAACTATGGCTACACCTTC. It codes for CAWTTTGNYGYTF.

The V gene is TRBV5-1, the J gene TRBJ2-2; D is possibly TRBD1 or TRBD2 (6 bases each). The CDR3 loop spans 15 amino acids. Germline loops: CDR1 SGHRS, CDR2 YFSETQ. Trimming removed 0 bases from V and 6 bases from J, with 12 bases in between. The CDR3 region has the DNA TGCGCCAGCAGCTTGGGGGACGGGGGCGCCGGGGAGCTGTTTTTT. Residues: CASSLGDGGAGELFF.

The chain uses TRBV6-6 and TRBJ2-7, with 8 nucleotides matching TRBD1. The CDR3 is made up of 14 amino acids. V was clipped by 6 bases and J by 3 bases; unmatched bases: 7. The V gene's germline CDR1 is MNHNY and CDR2 SVGAGI (reference sequence). CDR3 sequence: CASRQDREDYEQYF. CDR3 DNA sequence: TGTGCCAGCAGGCAGGACAGGGAAGACTACGAGCAGTACTTC.

The V call is TRBV9, the J call TRBJ2-7, with 7 bases aligning to TRBD2. This CDR3 has 15 residues. Germline V gives CDR1 SGDLS, CDR2 YYNGEE. Trimming at V came to 3 bases and at J to 5 bases, leaving 11 bases not matched to a gene. CDR3 sequence reads: CASSARTSGSDEQYF. The CDR3, as DNA: TGTGCCAGCAGCGCCCGGACTAGTGGGTCGGACGAGCAGTACTTC.

The rearrangement joins TRBV28 to TRBJ2-7; 9 bases match TRBD2. CDR3 size: 15 residues. V shed 8 bases, J shed 5 bases, and the junction held 13 bases outside the gene matches. The V gene's germline CDR1 is MDHEN and CDR2 SYDVKM. In DNA, the CDR3 is TGTGCCAGCCCGCCGGGAGCGGGAGGATGGGACGAGCAGTACTTC. It codes for CASPPGAGGWDEQYF.

V and J are TRBV4-1 and TRBJ1-1; the D gene is possibly TRBD1 (5 bases). This CDR3 has 17 amino acids. Trimming removed 6 bases at V and 0 bases at J, with 20 bases between. Germline lookup yields CDR1 MGHRA and CDR2 YSYEKL. The CDR3: CASSRSLGGNMNTEAFF. In DNA, the CDR3 is TGCGCCAGCAGTCGCAGCTTGGGGGGTAACATGAACACTGAAGCTTTCTTT.

This chain joins TRBV28 and TRBJ2-7, with 8 bases aligning to TRBD2. The CDR3 contains 16 residues. The germline CDR1 and CDR2 sequences are MDHEN and SYDVKM. Losses at the gene ends were 4 bases for V and 0 bases for J; bases not matched to a gene: 8. The CDR3 region is CASSSYSGASSYEQYF. The CDR3 DNA follows: TGTGCCAGCAGTTCCTATAGCGGGGCCAGCTCCTACGAGCAGTACTTC. Full variable domain (missing parts from reference TRBV28 and TRBJ2-7): DVKVTQSSRYLVKRTGEKVFLECVQDMDHENMFWYRQDPGLGLRLIYFSYDVKMKEKGDIPEGYSVSREKKERFSLILESASTNQTSMYLCASSSYSGASSYEQYFGPGTRLTVT.

The CDR3 sequence is CSVVTVSNQPQHF. CDR3 nucleotides: TGCAGCGTTGTGACAGTTTCAAATCAGCCCCAGCATTTT. The chain recombines TRBV29-1 with TRBJ1-5; possibly TRBD1 for D (5 bases). Trimming took off 4 bases at V and 4 bases at J, with 11 bases between the two ends. The germline CDR1 and CDR2 sequences are SQVTM and ANQGSEA. This CDR3 region has 13 residues.

The rearrangement uses TRBV7-9 and TRBJ2-7; D uncertain. V was shortened by 0 bases and J by 0 bases, with 6 bases between the two germline ends. The germline CDR1 and CDR2 sequences are SEHNR and FQNEAQ (reference sequence). The CDR3 is made up of 14 amino acids. CDR3 DNA sequence: TGTGCCAGCAGCTTAGCGGAAGCCTCCTACGAGCAGTACTTC. Translation: CASSLAEASYEQYF.

This clone was recorded a few times. V gene TRBV10-3 combines with J gene TRBJ1-2, with 7 bases that match TRBD1. There are 15 residues in the CDR3. Per germline, CDR1 ENHRY and CDR2 SYGVKD. Losses at the gene ends were 2 bases for V and 2 bases for J; bases not matched to a gene: 5. CDR3 sequence (DNA): TGTGCCATCAGTGAGAAAGGGGACAGAAACTATGGCTACACCTTC. It is translated as CAISEKGDRNYGYTF.

The V and J genes are TRBV12-5 and TRBJ2-5, with 11 positions matching TRBD2. CDR1 is LGHNT and CDR2 is FRNRAP in the germline V gene. This CDR3 is 15 amino acids long. After removal of 0 bases from V and 5 bases from J, the junction contained 2 bases not matched to a gene. CDR3 loop: CASGLVLAGAETQYF. The CDR3 DNA is TGTGCTAGTGGTTTGGTACTAGCGGGAGCCGAGACCCAGTACTTC.

The V and J genes are TRBV7-9 and TRBJ2-7, with 7 positions matching TRBD2. V trimming: 1 base; J trimming: 1 base; junction bases outside the gene matches: 4. This CDR3 has 15 amino acids. The V gene's germline CDR1 is SEHNR and CDR2 FQNEAQ (reference sequence). The CDR3 nucleotides read TGTGCCAGCAGCTTAGGCCTAGCGGAGTCCTACGAGCAGTACTTC. Its translation: CASSLGLAESYEQYF.

The CDR3 region is CASSSEDNSYEQYF. In DNA, the CDR3 is TGCGCCAGCAGCTCCGAGGACAACTCCTACGAGCAGTACTTC. The chain recombines TRBV5-1 with TRBJ2-5, with D perhaps matching TRBD1 (5 bases). The end of the DNA aligns better with TRBJ2-7, so the J call may be wrong. This CDR3 is 14 amino acids long. Germline values: CDR1 SGHRS, CDR2 YFSETQ.

The chain employs TRBV6-5 and TRBJ2-1; 11 bases align to TRBD2. Germline V gene data show CDR1 as MNHEY and CDR2 as SVGAGI. Germline trimming cut 5 bases from V and 7 bases from J; bases unmatched to any gene: 7. CDR3 length: 15 amino acids. CDR3 nucleotide sequence: TGTGCCAGCAGTCCACTTACTAGCGGGAGTAATGAGCAGTTCTTC. Translation: CASSPLTSGSNEQFF.

The V gene is TRBV7-3, the J gene TRBJ2-3; TRBD2 matches 9 bases. CDR3 length: 14 residues. CDR1 and CDR2 (germline): SGHTA, FQGTGA. Unmatched junction bases numbered 2, after V lost 4 bases and J lost 3 bases. CDR3 bases: TGTGCCAGCAGCTCGCGGGAGGGAACAGATACGCAGTATTTT. Translated, it gives CASSSREGTDTQYF.

The rearrangement joins TRBV9 to TRBJ2-5; 7 bases map to TRBD1. Germline values: CDR1 SGDLS, CDR2 YYNGEE. The length of the CDR3 is 14 residues. V was pared by 0 bases and J by 5 bases, with 4 bases of the junction left unmatched. CDR3 nucleotide sequence: TGTGCCAGCAGCGTAGCCGGGACAGCGGAGACCCAGTACTTC. Protein sequence: CASSVAGTAETQYF.